Listed below are T cell receptor beta chains from one sample, sequenced in a study of blood T cell repertoires in COVID-19. This table comes from immunoSEQ multiplex PCR, and its TCRdb copy is limited to in-frame clones, with some not included. The sample shows 70,000 or so clones, about four fifths of them seen only once. Specimen: peripheral blood. The receptors originated from a human donor in a cohort sampled during active COVID-19. Each CDR3 is given without its conserved first and last residue.

j_call: TRBJ2-2
v_call: TRBV6-5
cdr3_aa: ASSYGAANTGELF

j_call: TRBJ2-7
v_call: TRBV15
cdr3_aa: ATSRGSGGSYEQY

j_call: TRBJ2-5
v_call: TRBV5-6
cdr3_aa: ASSRGAQETQY

j_call: TRBJ2-7
v_call: TRBV27
cdr3_aa: ASSLSGVGRGTYEQY

j_call: TRBJ1-2
v_call: TRBV19
cdr3_aa: ASNPGQGVRGYGYT

j_call: TRBJ1-3
v_call: TRBV6-5
cdr3_aa: ASSSRQGFGNTIY

j_call: TRBJ2-3
v_call: TRBV9
cdr3_aa: ASTNRGGDTQY

j_call: TRBJ2-3
v_call: TRBV6-1
cdr3_aa: ASSEARGITDTQY

j_call: TRBJ2-5
v_call: TRBV13
cdr3_aa: ASSPRDRVSETQY

j_call: TRBJ2-7
v_call: TRBV6-1
cdr3_aa: ASSEGDSSYEQY

j_call: TRBJ2-7
v_call: TRBV5-6
cdr3_aa: ASSGIPGLLVYEQY

j_call: TRBJ2-2
v_call: TRBV3-1/TRBV3-2
cdr3_aa: ATRLAGEAGELF

j_call: TRBJ1-1
v_call: TRBV28
cdr3_aa: ASSLFGPNTEAF

j_call: TRBJ2-3
v_call: TRBV11-2
cdr3_aa: ASSPPGYTQY

j_call: TRBJ1-4
v_call: TRBV5-5
cdr3_aa: ASSGGQGVTEKLF

j_call: TRBJ2-7
v_call: TRBV10-2
cdr3_aa: ASSLTGSYEQY

j_call: TRBJ2-7
v_call: TRBV9
cdr3_aa: ASSAETGGLDEQY

j_call: TRBJ1-4
v_call: TRBV7-2
cdr3_aa: ASSRQGTSVLELF

j_call: TRBJ2-5
v_call: TRBV7-6
cdr3_aa: ASSPKETQY

j_call: TRBJ2-2
v_call: TRBV24-1
cdr3_aa: ATSPPLGTSGMSGSNTGELF

j_call: TRBJ2-6
v_call: TRBV5-8
cdr3_aa: ASSLGGTGANVLT

j_call: TRBJ1-1
v_call: TRBV2
cdr3_aa: ASSVGRDRNTEAF

j_call: TRBJ2-3
v_call: TRBV7-9
cdr3_aa: ASSPSLAGRKPDTQY

j_call: TRBJ1-1
v_call: TRBV28
cdr3_aa: ASSLWRSGGWTEAF

j_call: TRBJ1-5
v_call: TRBV4-2
cdr3_aa: ASSQQYNQPQH

j_call: TRBJ2-5
v_call: TRBV18
cdr3_aa: ASSPGAQETQY

j_call: TRBJ1-1
v_call: TRBV10-3
cdr3_aa: AITGTANTEAF

j_call: TRBJ2-7
v_call: TRBV18
cdr3_aa: ASSSEAGGSY

j_call: TRBJ1-4
v_call: TRBV5-8
cdr3_aa: ASSWTGGTTTNEKLF

j_call: TRBJ1-2
v_call: TRBV21-1
cdr3_aa: AMGSLNYGYT

j_call: TRBJ2-5
v_call: TRBV6-5
cdr3_aa: ASNLAGGQETQY

j_call: TRBJ2-5
v_call: TRBV20-1
cdr3_aa: RTGSQETQY

j_call: TRBJ2-3
v_call: TRBV10-1
cdr3_aa: ASSESGAGGPDTQY

j_call: TRBJ1-6
v_call: TRBV5-1
cdr3_aa: ASSLAGTGSGSPLH

j_call: TRBJ1-5
v_call: TRBV6-4
cdr3_aa: AEQGRPQH

j_call: TRBJ2-2
v_call: TRBV5-4
cdr3_aa: ASSPGGTRDGELF

j_call: TRBJ2-7
v_call: TRBV6-5
cdr3_aa: ASTYGPQQY

j_call: TRBJ2-5
v_call: TRBV11-2
cdr3_aa: ASSAGQGGQETQY

j_call: TRBJ1-1
v_call: TRBV7-9
cdr3_aa: ASSLDRADTEAF

j_call: TRBJ2-3
v_call: TRBV10-3
cdr3_aa: AIGGGTDTQY

j_call: TRBJ1-3
v_call: TRBV11-2
cdr3_aa: ASSLGFTGGVSGNTIY

j_call: TRBJ2-3
v_call: TRBV19
cdr3_aa: ASSLSGRTDTQY

j_call: TRBJ1-1
v_call: TRBV6-4
cdr3_aa: ATRVETGGNTEAF

j_call: TRBJ2-4
v_call: TRBV5-1
cdr3_aa: ASSIDRDIQY

j_call: TRBJ1-1
v_call: TRBV28
cdr3_aa: ASSGASGTEAF

j_call: TRBJ1-5
v_call: TRBV28
cdr3_aa: ASSFSPSGNQPQH

j_call: TRBJ2-5
v_call: TRBV11-2
cdr3_aa: ASSLGTGVSETQY

j_call: TRBJ2-1
v_call: TRBV4-2
cdr3_aa: ASSQDWNGNNEQF

j_call: TRBJ2-5
v_call: TRBV4-1
cdr3_aa: ASSPSGTGSGDQY

j_call: TRBJ2-3
v_call: TRBV27
cdr3_aa: ASSKGADTQY

j_call: TRBJ2-5
v_call: TRBV11-1
cdr3_aa: ASSLQGGAETQY

j_call: TRBJ2-4
v_call: TRBV27
cdr3_aa: ASSLSTGGSDIQY

j_call: TRBJ2-1
v_call: TRBV5-1
cdr3_aa: ASSPRSGDDEQF